Below, 21 T cell receptor beta chains from the same sample are listed, as sequenced in a study of control samples from healthy donors and cancer patients. Clones were read by immunoSEQ multiplex PCR, and TCRdb kept only the in-frame ones, dropping some. Of fewer than 85,000 clones in the sample, about nine tenths are singletons; the top ten hold 15% to 18%. The specimen was blood. These receptors were obtained from a man aged 25-40 years in good health.

The CDR3 spells CASSKVLSTGRFDEQYF. The CDR3 DNA reads TGTGCCAGCAGCAAAGTCCTATCGACAGGGAGGTTCGACGAGCAGTACTTC. This rearrangement joins TRBV21-1 to TRBJ2-7; TRBD1, the table's D call, lacks a check against the DNA. TRBV21-1 is recorded as a pseudogene. This CDR3 comprises 17 residues.

The chain links TRBV3-1 (or the pseudogene TRBV3-2) to TRBJ1-2; D is perhaps TRBD1 (5 bases). This CDR3 spans 15 amino acids. Germline V lookup: CDR1 LGHDT, CDR2 YNNKEL (reference sequence). Trimming pared 0 bases from V and 4 bases from J, leaving 12 bases between. CDR3 region: CASSQDQGGSYGYTF. In nucleotides, the CDR3 is TGTGCCAGCAGCCAAGACCAGGGAGGCTCCTATGGCTACACCTTC.

The chain is built from TRBV5-5 and TRBJ1-4; D is undetermined. Germline assignment: CDR1 SGHKS and CDR2 YYEKEE (reference sequence). This CDR3 has 15 amino acids. Trimming stripped 0 bases from V and 6 bases from J, with 12 bases between. The CDR3 coding sequence is TGTGCCAGCAGCTTGGGTAGCAGGAAAGATGAAAAACTGTTTTTT. Its translation is CASSLGSRKDEKLFF.

The chain carries TRBV6-2 or TRBV6-3 and TRBJ2-7; D gene uncertain. The CDR3 runs 12 residues. Looked up from germline, CDR1 is MNHEY and CDR2 is SVGEGT. V lost 0 bases, J lost 4 bases, and 4 bases lay in between. The DNA for the CDR3 is TGTGCCAGCAGTTACTCGGAGTACGAGCAGTACTTC. This sequence encodes CASSYSEYEQYF.

The chain couples TRBV14 to TRBJ2-7, with 8 bases that match TRBD1. The CDR3 spans 14 residues. V lost 4 bases and J lost 5; bases outside the gene matches: 7. CDR1 and CDR2 from the germline V gene are SGHDN and FVKESK. In DNA, the CDR3 is TGTGCCAGCAGCCCGGCGGCAGGGGGCCACGAGCAGTACTTC. This encodes CASSPAAGGHEQYF.

The V and J genes are TRBV19 and TRBJ1-1; no clear D gene. V was cut by 6 bases and J by 2 bases, with 13 bases left in between. The CDR3 runs to 14 residues. Germline loops: CDR1 LNHDA, CDR2 SQIVND (reference sequence). This CDR3 reads CASRITRVNTEAFF. CDR3 DNA sequence: TGTGCCAGTAGGATCACGAGGGTAAACACTGAAGCTTTCTTT.

V and J are TRBV16 and TRBJ2-3; D gene unclear. CDR3 length equals 14 residues. Trimming pared 6 bases from V and 5 bases from J, leaving 15 bases between. CDR1 is KGHSY, CDR2 FQNENV, per germline. The CDR3: CASRHLNIVDTQYF. DNA of the CDR3: TGTGCCAGCAGACATCTAAATATAGTAGATACGCAGTATTTT.

The chain joins TRBV5-6 to TRBJ2-1; D is unresolved. Germline loops: CDR1 SGHDT, CDR2 YYEEEE. This CDR3 comprises 12 residues. Trimming took off 4 bases at V and 4 bases at J, with 6 bases between the two ends. The CDR3, as DNA: TGTGCCAGCAGCCAAACATACAATGAGCAGTTCTTC. Residues: CASSQTYNEQFF.

As to this clone: This specimen includes other DNA sequences encoding the same CDR3. This chain connects TRBV6-5 to TRBJ2-2; TRBD2 aligns across 8 bases. Germline values: CDR1 MNHEY, CDR2 SVGAGI. V was pared by 6 bases and J by 5 bases, with 2 bases of the junction left unmatched. The CDR3 loop spans 13 amino acids. The CDR3 DNA reads as TGTGCCAGCAGGACGGGGGGGACCGGGGAGCTGTTTTTT. Its protein is CASRTGGTGELFF.

The chain joins TRBV2 to TRBJ1-1, with TRBD1 matching over 7 bases. With 6 bases clipped from V and 4 bases from J, the junction kept 8 bases outside the gene matches. CDR3 length: 14 amino acids. The germline V gene encodes CDR1 SNHLY and CDR2 FYNNEI. In DNA form, the CDR3 reads TGTGCCAGCAGGATTGAGGGGGCGAGCACTGAAGCTTTCTTT. Translating it yields CASRIEGASTEAFF.

This chain links TRBV3-1 (or the pseudogene TRBV3-2) with TRBJ2-2; 11 nucleotides match TRBD2. The J segment lost 7 bases and the V segment lost 3 bases, leaving 4 bases of the junction unmatched. This CDR3 spans 15 amino acids. Germline V gene sequence: CDR1 LGHDT, CDR2 YNNKEL (reference sequence). The CDR3: CASSHTSGSGGELFF. The CDR3 coding sequence is TGTGCCAGCAGCCATACTAGCGGGAGCGGCGGGGAGCTGTTTTTT.

This clone has a single count. The chain employs TRBV7-3 and TRBJ2-1, with D perhaps given as TRBD1 or TRBD2 (5 bases each). This CDR3 is 16 amino acids long. The germline gives CDR1 SGHTA, CDR2 FQGTGA. The ends were cut back, 1 base at V and 0 bases at J, with 10 bases in the middle. The CDR3 sequence is CASSLMAGSSYNEQFF. In DNA, the CDR3 is TGTGCCAGCAGCTTAATGGCAGGGAGCTCCTACAATGAGCAGTTCTTC.

V usage is TRBV7-9 and J usage is TRBJ2-3; D ambiguous. The V and J ends lost 5 bases and 3 bases respectively, with 12 bases between them. CDR1 SEHNR and CDR2 FQNEAQ come from the germline V gene (reference sequence). This CDR3 comprises 14 residues. The CDR3 bases are TGTGCCAGCAGCCGAGATTATATGACAGATACGCAGTATTTT. Amino acid sequence: CASSRDYMTDTQYF. Using reference TRBV7-9 and TRBJ2-3 for the parts outside the CDR3, the full variable domain is DTGVSQNPRHKITKRGQNVTFRCDPISEHNRLYWYRQTLGQGPEFLTYFQNEAQLEKSRLLSDRFSAERPKGSFSTLEIQRTEQGDSAMYLCASSRDYMTDTQYFGPGTRLTVL.

The rearrangement uses TRBV2 and TRBJ1-6; tentative D call: TRBD1 (5 bases). The V end lost 6 bases, the J end lost 7 bases, and 10 bases lay between the germline ends. CDR1 and CDR2 (germline): SNHLY, FYNNEI. The CDR3 has 13 amino acids. CDR3 sequence reads: CASSEGMNSPLHF. The CDR3 region has the DNA TGTGCCAGCAGCGAGGGGATGAATTCACCCCTCCACTTT.

This sequence joins TRBV6-1 and TRBJ2-1; 8 nucleotides line up with TRBD1. Germline V gene sequence: CDR1 MNHNS, CDR2 SASEGT. With 2 bases clipped from V and 8 bases from J, the junction kept 8 bases outside the gene matches. The length of the CDR3 is 15 residues. DNA for the CDR3: TGTGCCAGCAGTGAACGGACAGGGTCGGCCTATGAGCAGTTCTTC. Its translation: CASSERTGSAYEQFF.

The CDR3 DNA is TGTGCCAGCAGTGAAAGGGCAGGGGGCCCCGGGACCCAGTACTTC. Its translation is CASSERAGGPGTQYF. The J gene is TRBJ2-5, the V gene TRBV6-1; 8 bases are shared with TRBD1. In germline, CDR1 is MNHNS, CDR2 SASEGT. The CDR3 runs 15 residues. Unmatched junction bases numbered 9, after V lost 2 bases and J lost 7 bases.

The chain links TRBV19 to TRBJ1-2, with TRBD1 as a possible D gene (6 bases). The V gene lost 5 bases and the J gene lost 8 bases, with 21 bases spanning the gap. CDR3 length: 15 residues. The V gene's germline CDR1 is LNHDA and CDR2 SQIVND (reference sequence). CDR3 DNA sequence: TGTGCCAGTAGTGGGGGGACACTCGGTCCACGGGGCTACACCTTC. Amino acids: CASSGGTLGPRGYTF.

This rearrangement joins TRBV13 to TRBJ2-7, with 8 bases aligning to TRBD2. Germline V lookup: CDR1 PRHDT, CDR2 FYEKMQ (reference sequence). Unmatched junction bases numbered 11, after V lost 5 bases and J lost 5 bases. The CDR3 totals 15 residues. CDR3 DNA sequence: TGTGCCAGCAGCCCCCCCGGGAGGGCCAGGGACGAGCAGTACTTC. This codes for CASSPPGRARDEQYF. Full variable domain (remainder filled in from reference TRBV13 and TRBJ2-7): AAGVIQSPRHLIKEKRETATLKCYPIPRHDTVYWYQQGPGQDPQFLISFYEKMQSDKGSIPDRFSAQQFSDYHSELNMSSLELGDSALYFCASSPPGRARDEQYFGPGTRLTVT.

CDR3 DNA sequence: TGTGCCAGTAGTATAGGTCCAGCATTGGCAGAGACCCAGTACTTC. Translated, it gives CASSIGPALAETQYF. V gene TRBV19 combines with J gene TRBJ2-5; D not resolved. The V end lost 1 base, the J end lost 4 bases, and 13 bases lay between the germline ends. Germline loops: CDR1 LNHDA, CDR2 SQIVND (reference sequence). This CDR3 has 15 amino acids.

This chain joins TRBV15 and TRBJ1-2; D is unresolved. The CDR3 runs to 16 residues. Per the germline V gene, CDR1 is LNHNV and CDR2 is YYDKDF (reference sequence). The V and J ends lost 0 bases and 0 bases respectively, with 11 bases between them. CDR3 bases: TGTGCCACCAGCAGAGATATGGGCTTCTCTAACTATGGCTACACCTTC. Amino acid sequence: CATSRDMGFSNYGYTF. Filled out from reference TRBV15 and TRBJ1-2, the complete variable domain reads DAMVIQNPRYQVTQFGKPVTLSCSQTLNHNVMYWYQQKSSQAPKLLFHYYDKDFNNEADTPDNFQSRRPNTSFCFLDIRSPGLGDTAMYLCATSRDMGFSNYGYTFGSGTRLTVV.

The table lists this clone with a count of one. This chain links TRBV13 with TRBJ1-6; D is ambiguous. Germline V gene sequence: CDR1 PRHDT, CDR2 FYEKMQ (reference sequence). The CDR3 sequence is 17 residues long. V shed 8 bases and J shed 8 bases, with 25 bases lying between them. The CDR3 sequence: CASRPLKGGSLHSPLHF. CDR3 sequence (DNA): TGTGCCAGCCGTCCCCTAAAGGGAGGGAGCCTTCATTCACCCCTCCACTTT.